The next 31 T cell receptor beta chains were all read from a single sample in a study of blood T cells in healthy people across ages. With a J-beta primer mix and a sample-barcoded 5' primer, a second PCR ran 7 to 11 cycles. TCRdb used MiXCR to reprocess the 5' RACE reads, holding one entry per CDR3 protein. The table has about 640,000 distinct CDR3 sequences, about 54% seen once. Sequencing was done on a sample of blood. These receptors all come from a man aged 60 to 75 in good health.

The J gene is TRBJ2-1, the V gene TRBV6-5; TRBD2 matches at 11 bases. With V trimmed by 7 bases and J by 9 bases, 5 bases remained unmatched. This CDR3 is built from 13 residues. Germline CDR1 is MNHEY and CDR2 is SVGAGI. The CDR3 region has the DNA TGTGCCAGCAAGCCTAGCGGGAGGAGTGAGCAGTTCTTC. Translated: CASKPSGRSEQFF.

This clonotype was counted between two and nine times. The chain links TRBV7-9 to TRBJ1-3; TRBD1 matches at 7 bases. The CDR3 totals 19 residues. J was trimmed by 8 bases and V by 2 bases; bases with no gene match: 21. Germline V gene sequence: CDR1 SEHNR, CDR2 FQNEAQ (reference sequence). The CDR3 here is CASSLSFGWSDDTGDTIYF. Written as DNA, the CDR3 is TGTGCCAGCAGCTTATCGTTCGGGTGGTCGGACGATACAGGGGACACCATATATTTT.

The chain joins TRBV4-2 to TRBJ2-5; 11 bases map to TRBD2. The CDR3 is 16 amino acids. V dropped 1 base and J dropped 3; count of bases not matched to a gene: 4. From germline, CDR1 is LGHNA and CDR2 YNFKEQ. CDR3 coding DNA: TGTGCCAGCAGCCAAGGGGGACTAGCGGACAAAGAGACCCAGTACTTC. Its translation is CASSQGGLADKETQYF.

The V and J genes are TRBV29-1 and TRBJ2-5; TRBD1 matches 7 bases. Germline V gives CDR1 SQVTM, CDR2 ANQGSEA. The CDR3 is 14 amino acids. J lost 4 bases, V lost 2 bases, and 7 bases had no gene match. The CDR3 DNA sequence: TGCAGCGTTGAACGGCAGGGGGTTGGAGAGACCCAGTACTTC. Translated: CSVERQGVGETQYF.

This clonotype was observed a few times. V and J are TRBV6-5 and TRBJ1-6; the D is unclear. The CDR3 is 13 amino acids. The germline V gene encodes CDR1 MNHEY and CDR2 SVGAGI. V lost 6 bases, J lost 10 bases, and 13 bases lay in between. CDR3 in amino acids: CASRVAGRSPLHF. CDR3 nucleotides: TGTGCCAGCAGGGTGGCGGGTAGATCACCCCTCCACTTT.

The chain couples TRBV7-2 to TRBJ2-1; D gene uncertain. Germline V lookup: CDR1 SGHTA, CDR2 FQGNSA. Trimming pared 5 bases from V and 1 base from J, leaving 9 bases between. The CDR3 runs 14 residues. The CDR3 spells CASSPDQSYNEQFF. The CDR3 region has the DNA TGTGCCAGCAGCCCGGACCAATCCTACAATGAGCAGTTCTTC.

The J gene is TRBJ2-4, the V gene TRBV28, with 8 bases aligning to TRBD1. The J call is doubtful: the DNA matches TRBJ2-7 better. The CDR3 extends over 18 amino acids. Germline V CDR1 and CDR2: MDHEN, SYDVKM. The CDR3 sequence is CASSFSPLTGAPDYEQYF. The CDR3 bases are TGTGCCAGCAGTTTTAGCCCTTTGACAGGGGCCCCCGACTACGAGCAGTACTTC.

The rearrangement uses TRBV25-1 and TRBJ1-2; 7 nucleotides line up with TRBD1. Germline loops: CDR1 MGHDK, CDR2 SYGVNS. The V segment lost 3 bases and the J segment 4 bases; nucleotides outside the gene matches: 8. The CDR3 consists of 15 residues. The CDR3 here is CASSEPGRGVYGYTF. CDR3 DNA: TGTGCCAGCAGTGAGCCGGGCAGGGGGGTCTATGGCTACACCTTC.

The CDR3 spells CASSPRSSAGGLSSSYNEQFF. CDR3 coding DNA: TGTGCCAGCAGCCCCCGCTCCTCAGCGGGGGGGTTATCGAGCTCCTACAATGAGCAGTTCTTC. The rearrangement uses TRBV9 and TRBJ2-1, with 10 bases lining up with TRBD2. Losses at the gene ends were 4 bases for V and 0 bases for J; bases not matched to a gene: 19. The CDR3 extends over 21 amino acids. Germline loops: CDR1 SGDLS, CDR2 YYNGEE.

The chain links TRBV29-1 to TRBJ1-2; the match to TRBD1 covers 7 bases. Germline-derived CDR1 and CDR2 are SQVTM and ANQGSEA. After removal of 5 bases from V and 0 bases from J, the junction contained 3 bases not matched to a gene. There are 13 residues in the CDR3. The CDR3 nucleotides are TGCAGCGTTTTAGACAGGGCTAACTATGGCTACACCTTC. This codes for CSVLDRANYGYTF.

V usage is TRBV7-2 and J usage is TRBJ2-3, with a tentative D call TRBD2 (6 bases). There are 12 residues in the CDR3. V shed 9 bases and J shed 4 bases, with 11 bases lying between them. CDR1 is SGHTA, CDR2 FQGNSA, per germline. Written as DNA, the CDR3 is TGTGCCAGTAGCGGTGTCGCAGATACGCAGTATTTT. Translating gives CASSGVADTQYF.

A few counts support this clonotype. This chain joins TRBV10-2 and TRBJ2-1; TRBD1 is a possible D gene (5 bases). The CDR3 runs to 13 residues. Germline V gives CDR1 WSHSY, CDR2 SAAADI. The CDR3 nucleotides read TGCGCGATCAGAGAGACAGCAGACAATGAGCAGTTCTTC. It encodes CAIRETADNEQFF.

CDR3 residues: CATSSGVYSEQYF. In DNA, the CDR3 is TGTGCCACCAGTTCGGGGGTATACAGCGAGCAGTACTTC. V and J are TRBV7-9 and TRBJ2-5, with D tentatively TRBD2 (6 bases). The J call is doubtful: the DNA matches TRBJ2-7 better. CDR1 is SEHNR and CDR2 is FQNEAQ in the germline V gene (reference sequence). This CDR3 has 13 amino acids.

CDR3 nucleotide sequence: TGTGCCAGCTACAGGGGTTCCGGCTCCTACGAGCAGTACTTC. Protein product: CASYRGSGSYEQYF. This chain joins TRBV6-1 and TRBJ2-7; 7 bases map to TRBD1. The CDR3 sequence is 14 residues long. From germline, CDR1 is MNHNS and CDR2 SASEGT. With 8 bases clipped from V and 0 bases from J, the junction kept 7 bases outside the gene matches.

Only one count was recorded for this clonotype. CDR3 in DNA: TGTGCCAGCAGTGACAGACAGGGAGTAGAAAAACTGTTTTTT. It encodes CASSDRQGVEKLFF. This sequence joins TRBV25-1 and TRBJ1-4; 7 bases align to TRBD1. Germline trimming cut 3 bases from V and 8 bases from J; bases unmatched to any gene: 6. CDR1 MGHDK and CDR2 SYGVNS come from the germline V gene. The CDR3 runs 14 residues.

In this sample, this clonotype turned up a few times. The rearrangement links TRBV28 to TRBJ2-1, with D hard to call. The CDR3 contains 12 residues. V was pared by 5 bases and J by 8 bases, with 10 bases between. Per the germline V gene, CDR1 is MDHEN and CDR2 is SYDVKM. The CDR3 here is CASSTHVDEQFF. The CDR3 DNA reads TGTGCCAGCAGTACCCACGTCGATGAGCAGTTCTTC.

This clonotype has a single count. The chain combines TRBV6-1 with TRBJ2-5, with TRBD1 matching over 9 bases. CDR3 length: 17 residues. Per the germline V gene, CDR1 is MNHNS and CDR2 is SASEGT. J gave up 2 bases and V 5 bases, and 12 bases lay outside the gene matches. The CDR3: CASSRRYRDRAQETQYF. The CDR3 coding sequence is TGTGCCAGCAGTCGACGATATCGGGACAGGGCTCAAGAGACCCAGTACTTC.

V is TRBV20-1 and J is TRBJ1-5; tentatively, D is TRBD1 (6 bases). With 3 bases removed from V and 3 bases from J, the gap between germline ends came to 9 bases. Germline CDR1 and CDR2: DFQATT and SNEGSKA (reference sequence). This CDR3 comprises 13 residues. Here the CDR3 DNA reads TGCAGTGCTAGGAGGACAGCCAATCAGCCCCAGCATTTT. It codes for CSARRTANQPQHF.

This clonotype was counted between two and nine times. This chain uses TRBV15 with TRBJ2-1, with TRBD1 matching over 9 bases. This CDR3 is built from 16 residues. Germline V CDR1 and CDR2: LNHNV, YYDKDF (reference sequence). J lost 5 bases, V lost 1 base, and 6 bases had no gene match. CDR3 DNA sequence: TGTGCCACCAGCAGAGGAAGTGGGACAGGGAACAATGAGCAGTTCTTC. Encoded protein: CATSRGSGTGNNEQFF.

The CDR3 sequence is CASSARTGSQETQYF. As DNA, the CDR3 is TGTGCCAGCAGCGCCAGGACAGGGTCCCAAGAGACCCAGTACTTC. The rearrangement links TRBV11-3 to TRBJ2-5; TRBD1 agrees at 8 bases. J gave up 1 base and V 5 bases, and 6 bases lay outside the gene matches. Germline-derived CDR1 and CDR2 are SGHNT and YENEEA. This CDR3 contains 15 residues. Based on the CDR3 plus reference TRBV11-3 and TRBJ2-5, the full variable domain is EAGVVQSPRYKIIEKKQPVAFWCNPISGHNTLYWYLQNLGQGPELLIRYENEEAVDDSQLPKDRFSAERLKGVDSTLKIQPAELGDSAVYLCASSARTGSQETQYFGPGTRLLVL.

V and J are TRBV10-3 and TRBJ2-3; no clear D. Germline V CDR1 and CDR2: ENHRY, SYGVKD. The CDR3 has 15 residues. Between the trimmed V and J ends, which lost 6 bases and 0 bases, there was a span of 13 bases. The CDR3 DNA reads as TGTGCCATCAGCCCTGTCGCCTCTAGCACAGATACGCAGTATTTT. Encoded protein: CAISPVASSTDTQYF.

This clonotype was counted only a few times. The chain has TRBV12-3 or TRBV12-4 and TRBJ2-7; the D is unclear. Trimming removed 3 bases from V and 0 bases from J, with 9 bases in between. The CDR3 is 14 residues long. The CDR3 sequence is CASSLDLSSYEQYF. Written as DNA, the CDR3 is TGTGCCAGCAGTTTGGACCTTTCCTCCTACGAGCAGTACTTC.

The chain combines TRBV12-3 or TRBV12-4 with TRBJ2-7, with 10 bases matching TRBD2. The ends lost 6 bases at V and 3 bases at J; junction bases unmatched: 5. This CDR3 comprises 14 residues. In DNA form, the CDR3 reads TGTGCCAGCAGGCCTAGCGGGGGTAGCTACGAGCAGTACTTC. This encodes CASRPSGGSYEQYF.

V gene TRBV29-1 combines with J gene TRBJ1-1; 9 nucleotides line up with TRBD1. Germline V gene lookup returns CDR1 SQVTM and CDR2 ANQGSEA. The CDR3 has 13 residues. Trimming at V came to 6 bases and at J to 5 bases, leaving 7 bases not matched to a gene. The chain's CDR3 is CSVSRTGETEAFF. CDR3 coding DNA: TGCAGCGTGAGCCGGACAGGGGAAACTGAAGCTTTCTTT.

V is TRBV2 and J is TRBJ2-3; weak D call: TRBD2 (6 bases). With 8 bases removed from V and 2 bases from J, the gap between germline ends came to 17 bases. This CDR3 contains 15 residues. The germline V gene encodes CDR1 SNHLY and CDR2 FYNNEI. As DNA, the CDR3 is TGTGCCAGCCGTCCGCTGGGACTGCACACAGATACGCAGTATTTT. It specifies CASRPLGLHTDTQYF.

The chain is built from TRBV3-1 and TRBJ2-7; the D gene could be TRBD1 or TRBD2 (5 bases each). The DNA matches TRBJ2-5 better at its end, which makes the J call doubtful. Germline loops: CDR1 LGHDT, CDR2 YNNKEL (reference sequence). This CDR3 is built from 16 residues. The CDR3 sequence is CASSQDKQARVETQYF. CDR3 DNA: TGTGCCAGCAGCCAAGATAAACAGGCGAGGGTAGAGACCCAGTACTTC.

This clonotype was detected only a few times. The chain employs TRBV7-2 and TRBJ2-1; TRBD2 agrees at 8 bases. From germline, CDR1 is SGHTA and CDR2 FQGNSA. V dropped 3 bases and J dropped 7; count of bases not matched to a gene: 2. The CDR3 has 13 amino acids. The CDR3 protein is CASSLGLVNEQFF. The CDR3 DNA follows: TGTGCCAGCAGCTTGGGACTAGTGAATGAGCAGTTCTTC.

About this clonotype: The CDR3 carries no conserved terminal phenylalanine or tryptophan, so it likely arises from a read error. The gene calls are TRBV7-2 and TRBJ2-5; tentatively, D is TRBD2 (5 bases). The CDR3 extends over 14 amino acids. The germline V gene encodes CDR1 SGHTA and CDR2 FQGNSA. V was shortened by 4 bases and J by 2 bases, with 11 bases between the two germline ends. As DNA, the CDR3 is TGTGCCAGCAGCTCACAGACGGGGCAAGAGACCCAGTACTTA. Protein product: CASSSQTGQETQYL.

This clonotype has just a few counts. CDR3 nucleotides: TGTGCCAGCAGCTTACTGTGGGCCAGTACGGATGGCTACACCTTC. Protein sequence: CASSLLWASTDGYTF. The chain uses TRBV7-9 and TRBJ1-2, with D hard to call. The CDR3 sequence is 15 residues long. Looked up from germline, CDR1 is SEHNR and CDR2 is FQNEAQ (reference sequence). The V gene lost 2 bases and the J gene lost 6 bases, with 16 bases spanning the gap. The full variable domain, completed using reference TRBV7-9 and TRBJ1-2, is DTGVSQNPRHKITKRGQNVTFRCDPISEHNRLYWYRQTLGQGPEFLTYFQNEAQLEKSRLLSDRFSAERPKGSFSTLEIQRTEQGDSAMYLCASSLLWASTDGYTFGSGTRLTVV.

The V and J genes are TRBV11-2 and TRBJ1-5; 8 positions agree with TRBD1. In germline, CDR1 is SGHAT, CDR2 FQNNGV. With 5 bases clipped from V and 5 bases from J, the junction kept 5 bases outside the gene matches. The CDR3 is made up of 14 amino acids. CDR3 sequence: CASSLDRAYQPQHF. The CDR3 DNA reads TGTGCCAGCAGCCTGGACAGGGCTTATCAGCCCCAGCATTTT.

J is TRBJ1-1 and V is TRBV6-5; D is perhaps TRBD1 (5 bases). V dropped 6 bases and J dropped 1 base, with 12 bases sitting between them. The CDR3 consists of 14 residues. Germline V gene data show CDR1 as MNHEY and CDR2 as SVGAGI. CDR3 nucleotides: TGTGCCAGCAGGAGACAGAGGCAGAACACTGAAGCTTTCTTT. It encodes CASRRQRQNTEAFF.